Included here is one T cell receptor (beta chain) sequence, with context. V lost 5 bases and J lost 9; bases outside the gene matches: 16. Germline V gene sequence: CDR1 SEHNR, CDR2 FQNEAQ (reference sequence). The CDR3 sequence is 15 residues long. The sample is drawn from a study of blood T cell repertoires in COVID-19. On the study more broadly: The origin of the acute and convalescent COVID-19 samples was the United States, Italy and Spain. Sample material is recorded as cDNA or gDNA derived from T cells, B-cell-depleted T cells, or PBMCs.

In the original processing: Reference gene primer amplification yielded estimated nucleated cell counts. TCRdb's copy holds only in-frame clones and misses some; the assay was immunoSEQ multiplex PCR. That table is the source of V, J and clone size, and D and trimming were worked out from the DNA. The sample includes around 94,000 clones, about 80% of them seen just once. Sequencing was done on a sample of peripheral blood. The V and J genes are TRBV7-9 and TRBJ2-7, with TRBD1 identical over 7 bases. This clonotype was sampled from a human donor in a cohort sampled during active COVID-19. The CDR3 bases are TGTGCCAGCAGCACTGCAGGACAGGAACTACGAGGGCAGTACTTC. Encoded protein: CASSTAGQELRGQYF.